The T cell receptor (beta chain) under discussion was sequenced for a study of blood T cell repertoires in COVID-19. Study background: The cDNA or gDNA used as material had been derived from T cells, B-cell-depleted T cells, or PBMCs.

The assay was immunoSEQ multiplex PCR, and TCRdb's table has in-frame clones only and misses some. The sample includes 200,000 to 250,000 clones, 85% to 90% seen only once; the top ten take less than 0.9%. The age range of participants was 18 to 89 years, with residence in about 25 US areas. Participant-given clinical history determined each cohort assignment. Shortly before study entry, within 2 weeks, exposed participants had met a COVID-19 case. The ends lost 6 bases at V and 4 bases at J; junction bases unmatched: 8. In germline, CDR1 is LGHDT, CDR2 YNNKEL (reference sequence). There are 15 residues in the CDR3.

The TCR comes from a man aged 50 or older who had been exposed to COVID-19. The genes are TRBV3-1 (or the pseudogene TRBV3-2) and TRBJ1-5, with TRBD1 identical over 8 bases. The material sequenced was PBMCs or T cells enriched from blood (not recorded which). The CDR3 nucleotides read TGTGCCAGCAGTCCCGGGACAGGCTATAATCAGCCCCAGCATTTT. It codes for CASSPGTGYNQPQHF.